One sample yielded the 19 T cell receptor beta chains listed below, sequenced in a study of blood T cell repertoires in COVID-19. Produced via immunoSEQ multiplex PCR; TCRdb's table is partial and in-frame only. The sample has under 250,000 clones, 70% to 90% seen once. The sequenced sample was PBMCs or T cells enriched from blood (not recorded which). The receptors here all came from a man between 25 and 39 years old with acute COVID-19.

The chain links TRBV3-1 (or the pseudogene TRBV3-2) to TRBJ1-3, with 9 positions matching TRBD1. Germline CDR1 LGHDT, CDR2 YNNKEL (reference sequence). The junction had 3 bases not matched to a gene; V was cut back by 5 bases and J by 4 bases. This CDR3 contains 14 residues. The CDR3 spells CASSNRGRGNTIYF. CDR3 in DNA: TGTGCCAGCAGCAACAGGGGGCGCGGAAACACCATATATTTT.

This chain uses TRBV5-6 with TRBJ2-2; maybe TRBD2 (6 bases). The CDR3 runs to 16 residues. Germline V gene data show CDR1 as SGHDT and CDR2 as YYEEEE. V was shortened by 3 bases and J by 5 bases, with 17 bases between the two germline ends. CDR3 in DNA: TGTGCCAGCAGCTCGCTTAGGGCGGGGCTAACCGGGGAGCTGTTTTTT. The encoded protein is CASSSLRAGLTGELFF.

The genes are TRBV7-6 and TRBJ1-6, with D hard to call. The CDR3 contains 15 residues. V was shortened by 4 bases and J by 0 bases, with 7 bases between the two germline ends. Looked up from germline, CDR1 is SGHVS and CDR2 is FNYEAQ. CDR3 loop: CASSSGGSYNSPLHF. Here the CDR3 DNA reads TGTGCCAGCAGCTCCGGCGGCTCCTATAATTCACCCCTCCACTTT.

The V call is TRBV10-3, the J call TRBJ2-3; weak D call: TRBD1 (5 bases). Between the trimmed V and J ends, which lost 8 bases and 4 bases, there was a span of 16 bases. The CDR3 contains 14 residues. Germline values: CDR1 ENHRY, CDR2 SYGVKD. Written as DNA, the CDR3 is TGTGCCATCGGCGAGACAGCCTTACCAGATACGCAGTATTTT. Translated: CAIGETALPDTQYF.

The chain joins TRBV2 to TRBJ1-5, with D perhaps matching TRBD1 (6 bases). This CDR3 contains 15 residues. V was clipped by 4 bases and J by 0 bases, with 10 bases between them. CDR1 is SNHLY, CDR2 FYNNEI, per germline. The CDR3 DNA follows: TGTGCCAGCAGTGTGACAGGTAATAGCAATCAGCCCCAGCATTTT. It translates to CASSVTGNSNQPQHF.

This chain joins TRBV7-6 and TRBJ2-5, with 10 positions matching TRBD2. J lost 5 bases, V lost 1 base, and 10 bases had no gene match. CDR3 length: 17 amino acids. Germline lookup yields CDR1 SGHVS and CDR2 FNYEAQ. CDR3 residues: CASSLGSSGGAVETQYF. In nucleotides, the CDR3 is TGTGCCAGCAGCTTAGGATCAAGCGGGGGGGCTGTCGAGACCCAGTACTTC.

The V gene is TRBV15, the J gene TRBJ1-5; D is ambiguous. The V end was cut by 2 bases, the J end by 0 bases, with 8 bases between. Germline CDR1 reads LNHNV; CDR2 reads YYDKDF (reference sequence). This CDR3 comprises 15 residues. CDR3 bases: TGTGCCACCAGCAGAAACGGAGATAGCAATCAGCCCCAGCATTTT. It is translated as CATSRNGDSNQPQHF.

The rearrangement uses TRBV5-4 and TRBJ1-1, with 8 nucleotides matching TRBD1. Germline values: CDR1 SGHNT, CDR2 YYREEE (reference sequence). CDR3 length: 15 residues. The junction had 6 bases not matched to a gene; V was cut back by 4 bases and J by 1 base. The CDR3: CASSVGQGSNTEAFF. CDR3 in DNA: TGTGCCAGCAGCGTAGGACAGGGTTCGAACACTGAAGCTTTCTTT.

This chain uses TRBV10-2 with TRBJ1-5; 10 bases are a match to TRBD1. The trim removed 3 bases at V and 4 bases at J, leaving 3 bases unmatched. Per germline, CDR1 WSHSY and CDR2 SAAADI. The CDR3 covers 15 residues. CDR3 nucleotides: TGCGCCAGCAGTGACCGGGACAGGGGTAATCAGCCCCAGCATTTT. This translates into CASSDRDRGNQPQHF.

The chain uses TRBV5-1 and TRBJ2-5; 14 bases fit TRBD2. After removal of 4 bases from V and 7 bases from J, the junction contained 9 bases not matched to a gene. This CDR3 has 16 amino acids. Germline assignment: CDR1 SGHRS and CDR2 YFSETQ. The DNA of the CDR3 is TGCGCCAGCAGCCCGGGACTAGCGGGGGCCCCCGGGACCCAGTACTTC. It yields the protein CASSPGLAGAPGTQYF.

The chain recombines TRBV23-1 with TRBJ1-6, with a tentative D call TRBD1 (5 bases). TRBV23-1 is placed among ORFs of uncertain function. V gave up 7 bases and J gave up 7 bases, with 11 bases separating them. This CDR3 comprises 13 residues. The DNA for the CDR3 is TGCGCCAGCACCCGGAGACAGAATTCACCCCTCCACTTT. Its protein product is CASTRRQNSPLHF.

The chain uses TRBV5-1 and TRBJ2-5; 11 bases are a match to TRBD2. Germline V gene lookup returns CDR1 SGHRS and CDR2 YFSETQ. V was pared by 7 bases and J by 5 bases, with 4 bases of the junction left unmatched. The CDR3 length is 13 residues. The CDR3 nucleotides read TGCGCCAGCCGGACTAGCGGGCATGAGACCCAGTACTTC. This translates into CASRTSGHETQYF.

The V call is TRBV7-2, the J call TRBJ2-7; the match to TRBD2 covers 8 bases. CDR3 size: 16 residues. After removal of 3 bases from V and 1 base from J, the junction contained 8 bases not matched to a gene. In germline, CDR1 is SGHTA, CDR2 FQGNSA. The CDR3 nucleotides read TGTGCCAGCAGCTTGCGAAGCGGGGGTTCTTCCTACGAGCAGTACTTC. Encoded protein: CASSLRSGGSSYEQYF. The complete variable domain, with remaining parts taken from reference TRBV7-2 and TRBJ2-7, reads GAGVSQSPSNKVTEKGKDVELRCDPISGHTALYWYRQSLGQGLEFLIYFQGNSAPDKSGLPSDRFSAERTGGSVSTLTIQRTQQEDSAVYLCASSLRSGGSSYEQYFGPGTRLTVT.

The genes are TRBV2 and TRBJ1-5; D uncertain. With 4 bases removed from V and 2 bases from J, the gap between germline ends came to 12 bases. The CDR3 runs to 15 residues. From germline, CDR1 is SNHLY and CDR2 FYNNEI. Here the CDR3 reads CASSGPEKGNQPQHF. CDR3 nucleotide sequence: TGTGCCAGCAGTGGGCCGGAGAAAGGCAATCAGCCCCAGCATTTT.

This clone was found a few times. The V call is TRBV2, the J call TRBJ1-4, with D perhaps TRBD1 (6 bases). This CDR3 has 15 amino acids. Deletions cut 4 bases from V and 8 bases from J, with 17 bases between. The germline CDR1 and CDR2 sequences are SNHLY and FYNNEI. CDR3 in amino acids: CASSVSRSQGEKLFF. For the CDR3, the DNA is TGTGCCAGCAGTGTCTCCAGGTCCCAGGGGGAAAAACTGTTTTTT.

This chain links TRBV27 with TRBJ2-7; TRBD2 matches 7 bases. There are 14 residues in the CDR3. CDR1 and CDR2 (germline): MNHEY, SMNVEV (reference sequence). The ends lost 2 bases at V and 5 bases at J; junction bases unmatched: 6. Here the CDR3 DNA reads TGTGCCAGCAGTTTAACCCGACTAGCCCACGAGCAGTACTTC. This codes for CASSLTRLAHEQYF.

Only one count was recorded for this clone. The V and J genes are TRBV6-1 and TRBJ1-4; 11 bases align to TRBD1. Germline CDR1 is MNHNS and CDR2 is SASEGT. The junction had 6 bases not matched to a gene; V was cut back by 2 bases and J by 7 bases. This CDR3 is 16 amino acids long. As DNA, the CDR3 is TGTGCCAGCAGTGAATCCTCGGGACAGGGGGTTGAAAAACTGTTTTTT. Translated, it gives CASSESSGQGVEKLFF.

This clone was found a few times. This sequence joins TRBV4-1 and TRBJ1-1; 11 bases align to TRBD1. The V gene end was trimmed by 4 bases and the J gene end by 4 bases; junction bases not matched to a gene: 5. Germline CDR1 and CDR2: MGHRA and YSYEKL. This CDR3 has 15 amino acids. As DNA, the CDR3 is TGCGCCAGCAGCCGGACAGGGGGCGGCGGCACTGAAGCTTTCTTT. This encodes CASSRTGGGGTEAFF.

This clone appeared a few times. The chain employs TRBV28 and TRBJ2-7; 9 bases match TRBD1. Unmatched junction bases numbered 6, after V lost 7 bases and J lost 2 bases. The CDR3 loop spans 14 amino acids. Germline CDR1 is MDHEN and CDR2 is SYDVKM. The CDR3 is CASKGQGLTYEQYF. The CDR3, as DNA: TGTGCCAGCAAAGGACAGGGGCTTACCTACGAGCAGTACTTC.